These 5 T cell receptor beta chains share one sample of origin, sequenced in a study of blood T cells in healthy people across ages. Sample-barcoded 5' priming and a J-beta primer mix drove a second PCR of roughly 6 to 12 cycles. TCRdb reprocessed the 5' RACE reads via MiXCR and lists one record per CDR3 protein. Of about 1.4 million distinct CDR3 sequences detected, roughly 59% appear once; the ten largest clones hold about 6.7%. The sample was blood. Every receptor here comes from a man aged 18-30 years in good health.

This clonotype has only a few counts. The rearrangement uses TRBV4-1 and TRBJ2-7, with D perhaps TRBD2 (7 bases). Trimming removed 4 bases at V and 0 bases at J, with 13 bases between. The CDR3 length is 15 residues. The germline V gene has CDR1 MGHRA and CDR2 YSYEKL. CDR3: CASSPLGGASYEQYF. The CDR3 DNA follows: TGCGCCAGCAGCCCCCTAGGGGGGGCCTCCTACGAGCAGTACTTC.

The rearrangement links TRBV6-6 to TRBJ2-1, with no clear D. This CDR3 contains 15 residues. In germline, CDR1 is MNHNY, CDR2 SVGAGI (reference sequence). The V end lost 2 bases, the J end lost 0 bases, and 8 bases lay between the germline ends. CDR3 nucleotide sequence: TGTGCCAGCAGTTACCCCACTGGCTCCTACAATGAGCAGTTCTTC. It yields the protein CASSYPTGSYNEQFF.

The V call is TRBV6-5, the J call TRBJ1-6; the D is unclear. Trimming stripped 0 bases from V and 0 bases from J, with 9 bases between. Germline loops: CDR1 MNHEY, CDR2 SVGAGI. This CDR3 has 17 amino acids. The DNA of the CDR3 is TGTGCCAGCAGTTACTCGACCCCGCGCTCCTATAATTCACCCCTCCACTTT. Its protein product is CASSYSTPRSYNSPLHF.

This chain's CDR3 is CASSEVTGRAYEQYF. The DNA for the CDR3 is TGTGCCAGCAGTGAGGTTACGGGGAGGGCCTACGAGCAGTACTTC. The chain joins TRBV2 to TRBJ2-4; 7 positions match TRBD2. The better agreement between TRBJ2-7 and the DNA end casts doubt on the J call. This CDR3 is 15 amino acids long. Per the germline V gene, CDR1 is SNHLY and CDR2 is FYNNEI.

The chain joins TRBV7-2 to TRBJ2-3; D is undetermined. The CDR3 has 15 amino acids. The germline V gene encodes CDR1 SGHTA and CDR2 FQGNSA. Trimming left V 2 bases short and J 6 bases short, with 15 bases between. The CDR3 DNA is TGTGCCAGCAGCTTACAAGGTCCAGGCAGCGATACGCAGTATTTT. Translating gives CASSLQGPGSDTQYF.